The entry below gives a single TCR beta chain sequence along with its context. TCRdb keeps only in-frame clones here, not all; method: immunoSEQ multiplex PCR. This sample carries almost 70,000 clones, roughly nine tenths of them seen once, and the ten largest clones take approximately 4%. The CDR3 length is 14 residues. CDR1 is SGHDT and CDR2 is YYEEEE in the germline V gene. Trimming cost V 4 bases and J 5 bases, with 12 bases left between them. This specimen comes from a study of OX40 agonist ivuxolimab in advanced cancers. Study details: Patients received the agonistic anti-OX40 (CD134) antibody ivuxolimab. A history of anti-PD-1, anti-PD-L1 or anti-CTLA-4 therapy was acceptable, and more than 30% had some. The study reported partial responses in three patients: one hepatocellular carcinoma, two cutaneous melanoma.

The timepoints at which blood was sampled were baseline, cycle 4 day 1, and cycle 7 day 1. This sequence joins TRBV5-6 and TRBJ2-2; D possibly uses TRBD1 or TRBD2 (5 bases each). This clonotype was obtained from an adult with an advanced solid tumor such as melanoma, head and neck, liver or kidney cancer. This sample comprised CD4+ or CD8+ T cells sorted from blood, obtained in a trial of the OX40 agonist ivuxolimab. For the CDR3, the DNA is TGTGCCAGCAGCCAGGGCCCGGGGACCGGGGAGCTGTTTTTT. It yields the protein CASSQGPGTGELFF.